This T cell receptor beta chain was identified in a study of T cell changes during pregnancy in multiple sclerosis. Here immunoSEQ multiplex PCR was the method, and the copy in TCRdb shows in-frame clones only, minus some. The table has over 55,000 clones, 80% to 90% seen once. V lost 0 bases and J 4 bases, leaving 7 bases between the germline ends. CDR1 is LNHDA, CDR2 SQIVND, per germline (reference sequence). The CDR3 contains 14 residues. The source of this sequence is a female donor with multiple sclerosis, enrolled in a pregnancy study. The starting material was peripheral blood, obtained in the first trimester of pregnancy. This chain connects TRBV19 to TRBJ1-5; D is unresolved. This CDR3 is CASSIDSGNQPQHF. The CDR3 nucleotides read TGTGCCAGTAGTATAGATTCCGGGAATCAGCCCCAGCATTTT.